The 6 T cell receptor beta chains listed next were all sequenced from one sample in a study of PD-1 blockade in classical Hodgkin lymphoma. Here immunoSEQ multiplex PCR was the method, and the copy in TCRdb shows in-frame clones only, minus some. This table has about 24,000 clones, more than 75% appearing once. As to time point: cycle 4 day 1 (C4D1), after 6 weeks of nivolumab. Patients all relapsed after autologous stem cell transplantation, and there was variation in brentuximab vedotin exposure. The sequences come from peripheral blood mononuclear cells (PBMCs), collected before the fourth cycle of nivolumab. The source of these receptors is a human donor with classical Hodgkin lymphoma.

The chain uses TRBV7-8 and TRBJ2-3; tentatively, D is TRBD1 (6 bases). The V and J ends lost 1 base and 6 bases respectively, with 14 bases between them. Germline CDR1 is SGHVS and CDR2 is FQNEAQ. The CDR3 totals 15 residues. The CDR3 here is CASSLEGQPPDTQYF. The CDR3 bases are TGTGCCAGCAGCTTAGAAGGACAGCCACCGGATACGCAGTATTTT.

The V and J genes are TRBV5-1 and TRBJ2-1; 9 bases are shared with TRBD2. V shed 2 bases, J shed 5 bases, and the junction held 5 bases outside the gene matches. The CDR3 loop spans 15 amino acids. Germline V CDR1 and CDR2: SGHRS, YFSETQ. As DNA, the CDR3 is TGCGCCAGCAGCTTCCTAGCGGGACCCAACAATGAGCAGTTCTTC. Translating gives CASSFLAGPNNEQFF.

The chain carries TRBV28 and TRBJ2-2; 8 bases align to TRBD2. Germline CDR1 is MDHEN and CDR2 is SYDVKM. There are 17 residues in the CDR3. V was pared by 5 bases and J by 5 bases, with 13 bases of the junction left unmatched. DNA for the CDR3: TGTGCCAGCAGTCTCAACCCGAGCGGGAGAGGTACCGGGGAGCTGTTTTTT. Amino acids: CASSLNPSGRGTGELFF.

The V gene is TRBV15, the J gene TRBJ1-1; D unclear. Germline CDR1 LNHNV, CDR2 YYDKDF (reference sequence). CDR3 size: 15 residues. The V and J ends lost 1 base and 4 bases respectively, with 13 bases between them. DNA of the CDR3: TGTGCCACCAGCAGAGGGGCCACCGGGTTCACTGAAGCTTTCTTT. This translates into CATSRGATGFTEAFF. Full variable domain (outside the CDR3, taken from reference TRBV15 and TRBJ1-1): DAMVIQNPRYQVTQFGKPVTLSCSQTLNHNVMYWYQQKSSQAPKLLFHYYDKDFNNEADTPDNFQSRRPNTSFCFLDIRSPGLGDTAMYLCATSRGATGFTEAFFGQGTRLTVV.

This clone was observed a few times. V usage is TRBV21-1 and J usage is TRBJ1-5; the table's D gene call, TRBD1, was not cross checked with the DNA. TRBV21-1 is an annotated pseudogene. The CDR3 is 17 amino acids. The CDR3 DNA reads TGTGCCAGCAGCAAATACCCGGACAGGTGGAGCAATCAGCCCCAGCATTTT. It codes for CASSKYPDRWSNQPQHF.

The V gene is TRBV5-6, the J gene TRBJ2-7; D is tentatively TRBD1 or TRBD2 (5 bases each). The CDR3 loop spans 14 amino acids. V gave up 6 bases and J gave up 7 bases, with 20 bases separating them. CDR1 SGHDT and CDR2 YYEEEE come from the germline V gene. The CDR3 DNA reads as TGTGCCAGCACTACGGGGCCAGGTACGATTGAGCAGTACTTC. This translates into CASTTGPGTIEQYF.